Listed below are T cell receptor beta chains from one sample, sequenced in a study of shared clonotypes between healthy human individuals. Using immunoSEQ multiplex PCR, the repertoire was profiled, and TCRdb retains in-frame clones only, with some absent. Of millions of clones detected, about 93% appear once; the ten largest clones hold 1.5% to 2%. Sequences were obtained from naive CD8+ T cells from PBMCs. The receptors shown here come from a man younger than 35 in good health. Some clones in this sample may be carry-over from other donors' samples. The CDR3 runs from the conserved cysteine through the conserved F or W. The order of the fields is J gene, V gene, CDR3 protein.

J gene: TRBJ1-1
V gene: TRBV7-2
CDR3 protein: CASSSSVGFSTEAFF

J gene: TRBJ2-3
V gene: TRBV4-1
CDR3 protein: CASSQVPRVSLTDTQYF

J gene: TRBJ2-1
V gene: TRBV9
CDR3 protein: CASSRNEQFF

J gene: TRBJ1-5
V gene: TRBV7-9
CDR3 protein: CASSSTGNNQPQHF

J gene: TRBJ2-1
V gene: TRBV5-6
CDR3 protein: CASSSWTGGRYEQFF

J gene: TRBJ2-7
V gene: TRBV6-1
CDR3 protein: CASSGQGWYEQYF

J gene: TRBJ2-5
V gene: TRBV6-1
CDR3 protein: CASSEGWRLLETQYF

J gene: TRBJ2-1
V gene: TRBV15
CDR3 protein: CATSREGPSGRPGEQFF

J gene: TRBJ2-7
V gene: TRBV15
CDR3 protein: CATSTRAGEQYF

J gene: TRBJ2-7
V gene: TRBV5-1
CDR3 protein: CASSLAGREFYEQYF

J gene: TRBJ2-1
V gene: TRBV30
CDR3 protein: CAWMGLGNEQFF

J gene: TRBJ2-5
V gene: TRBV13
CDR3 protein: CASRESGTQETQYF

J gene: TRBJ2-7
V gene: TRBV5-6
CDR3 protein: CASSEGLSTYEQYF

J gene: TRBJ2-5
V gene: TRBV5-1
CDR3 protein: CASSLAAGGIQETQYF

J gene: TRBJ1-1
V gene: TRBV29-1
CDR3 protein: CSVEARGNTEAFF

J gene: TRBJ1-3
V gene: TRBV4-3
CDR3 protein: CASSQVGNTIYF

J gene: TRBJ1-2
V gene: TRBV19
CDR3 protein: CASSIALIWDRGQNYGYTF

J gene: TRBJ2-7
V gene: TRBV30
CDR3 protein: CAWSPWQGAAREQYF

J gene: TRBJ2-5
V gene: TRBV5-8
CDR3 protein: CASSFELETQYF

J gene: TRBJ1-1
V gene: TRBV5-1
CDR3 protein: CASSLSQGNTEAFF

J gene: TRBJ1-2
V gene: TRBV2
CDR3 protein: CASSEGRHAPNYGYTF

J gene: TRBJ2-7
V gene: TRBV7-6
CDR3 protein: CASSPGLSYEQYF

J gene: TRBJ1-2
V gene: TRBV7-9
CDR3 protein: CASSTQGYYGYTF

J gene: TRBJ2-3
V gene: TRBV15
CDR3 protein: CATSERTGSTDTQYF

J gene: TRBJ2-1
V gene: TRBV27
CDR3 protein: CASSASGTSGRWDEQFF

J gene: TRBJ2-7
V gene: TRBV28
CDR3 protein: CASSPPSSGSSYEQYF

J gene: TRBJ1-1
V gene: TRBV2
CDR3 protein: CASSEGGSTAEAFF

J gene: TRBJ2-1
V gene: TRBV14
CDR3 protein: CASSLSPGTRVEQFF

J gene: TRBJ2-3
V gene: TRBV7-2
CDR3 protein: CASSLVRGVTADTQYF

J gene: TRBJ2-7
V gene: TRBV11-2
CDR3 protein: CASSLERAAGALSYEQYF

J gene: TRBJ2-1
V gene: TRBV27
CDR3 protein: CASSLGLAGVYNEQFF

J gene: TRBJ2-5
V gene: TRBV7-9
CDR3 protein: CASSPTSGEETQYF

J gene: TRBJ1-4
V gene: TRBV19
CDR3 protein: CASSSGRNLFF

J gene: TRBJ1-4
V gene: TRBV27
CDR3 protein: CASRPTGGLGNEKLFF

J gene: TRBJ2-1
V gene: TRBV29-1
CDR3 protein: CSVGPAGANEQFF

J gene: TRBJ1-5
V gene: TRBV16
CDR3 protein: CASSQRQDNQPQHF

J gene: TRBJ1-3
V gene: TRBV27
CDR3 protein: CASSPGPSGNTIYF

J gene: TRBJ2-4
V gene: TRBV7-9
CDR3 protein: CASSLKRAGAMNIQYF

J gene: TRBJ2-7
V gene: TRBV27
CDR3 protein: CASIVGSSYEQYF

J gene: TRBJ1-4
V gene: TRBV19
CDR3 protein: CASSPLAATNEKLFF

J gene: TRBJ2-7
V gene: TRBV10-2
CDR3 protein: CASSLDLRAGGEQYF

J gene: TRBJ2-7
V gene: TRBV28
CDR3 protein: CASSGNYYEQYF

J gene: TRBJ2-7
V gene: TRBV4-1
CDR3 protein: CASSHPPGQGTYEQYF

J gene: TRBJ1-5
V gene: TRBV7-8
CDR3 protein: CASSLAPLQPQHF

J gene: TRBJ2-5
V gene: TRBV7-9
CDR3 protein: CASRLSLMETQYF

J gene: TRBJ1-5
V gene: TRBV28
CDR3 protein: CASSRVMGNQPQHF